This note documents a single T cell receptor (beta chain) sequence. Its antigen remains undetermined. The input lacks base qualities; no much larger clone sits a single base away. The sample holds other DNA sequences that translate to the same CDR3. These data are taken from a study of shared clonotypes between healthy human individuals (dated by TCRdb to 2019 to 2021). With regard to the full study: The cohort comprised two women and three men aged 18 to 49 years. To increase sequencing depth and limit assay-specific biases, TCR repertoire library preparation and sequencing were carried out by different laboratories using diverse techniques. For each donor, CD4 naive and CD4 memory were each given three plates, CD8 naive was given two plates, and CD8 memory was given one plate. Each donor's leukapheresis produced roughly between roughly 0.85 and 9.5 billion PBMCs. To estimate repertoire size and how much clonotype sharing occurs between individuals, the study deeply sequenced the blood TCR repertoires of about five healthy adults.

TCR CDR3 regions were amplified from genomic DNA by multiplex PCR using the deep immunoSEQ assay. Genomic DNA extracted from each cell subset was distributed evenly over all wells of several immunoSEQ 96-well plates, and each plate served as one replicate. For sorted subsets, roughly 190 ng of genomic DNA, equivalent to 25,000 to 35,000 T cell genomes, went into each replicate PCR. The purified libraries were quantified using a Qubit 3.0 fluorometer, sized with a Bioanalyzer 2100, and then quantified again using the KAPA Library Quantification kit. Every immunoSEQ 96-well plate was sequenced on a dedicated single-read 150-cycle Illumina NextSeq 550 flow cell. The authors' analysis ran thus. Because the immunoSEQ output included only junctional sequences and no quality scores, the filtering could not be the same as the filtering used for full-length reads. Sequences were annotated with PyIR, a Python wrapper for IgBLAST v1.9, and V/J genes and CDR3 were assigned using IMGT germline references. Reads with weak V/J assignments (E-value above 1e-6), missing CDR3, stop codons, out-of-frame junctions, or ambiguous translated residues were removed. A V3J clonotype was defined by an identical inferred V gene, J gene, and CDR3 amino acid sequence. Percentage overlap between repertoires was computed as shared unique clonotypes divided by the size of the smaller repertoire. RTK rarefaction, the Chao1 estimator, and Recon v2.1 estimates of unobserved clonotypes were used to assess repertoire richness. OLGA was used to compute generation probabilities for all TCRbeta clonotypes that the gDNA method yielded from a few donors. The immuneACCESS repertoire file appears here via TCRdb, limited to in-frame rearrangements. These files lack a portion of the clones; in checked studies, under half of the deficit traces to unresolved V genes, and the cause of the others is not known. V and J calls and clone size follow that table, whereas D and trimming were derived from the DNA. In all, the sample holds 2 million to 3 million clones, and roughly 93% of those were seen once. More than 0.35% of the sample lies in the top ten.

Study-wide findings and limitations: Based on pairwise subsampling, the degree of clonotype sharing among donors was expected to be affected by sequencing depth. When four donors were compared, the shared fraction of clonotypes was 5% to 6.5% for naive CD4, about 4% for naive CD8, more than 2% for memory CD4, and approximately 0.4% for memory CD8. Sampling was limited to blood, and TCR repertoires in tissue likely differ from TCR repertoires in blood. Incomplete sequencing was indicated by rarefaction of sorted-subset datasets, despite the large sequencing depth. Compared with non-shared clonotypes, clonotypes shared by all four sorted-subset donors had higher generation probabilities. Estimated clonotype richness was generally larger for naive than for memory subsets. Because the study included a small number of donors, the genetic and exposure-history diversity represented was limited.

Relative to germline, V is 0 bases shorter and J is 4 bases shorter, with 10 bases between their ends. From the germline V gene, CDR1 is SGDLS and CDR2 is YYNGEE. The CDR3 has 14 amino acids, counting the end cysteine and phenylalanine. CDR3 DNA is the only sequence kept; it has 42 bases, read in frame from the first base. Donors were healthy HIV-negative adults with no recently reported acute infections or vaccinations. Every donor was a Caucasian adult living in Nashville, Tennessee, USA. Magnetic negative selection was used to enrich CD4+ T cells, after which naive cells were positively selected on CD45RA and the negative fraction became the memory subset. Blood was obtained by leukapheresis, after which PBMCs were separated by Ficoll-Histopaque density gradient centrifugation and cryopreserved in liquid nitrogen vapor phase. Purity and quantity of every magnetically sorted T cell population were checked by analytical flow cytometry. Genomic DNA was isolated from every sorted fraction and measured by UV absorbance on a Nanodrop 2000c.

The clonotype originates from a man between 18 and 29 years old in good health. Some clones in this sample may be carry-over from other donors' samples. The chain is assembled from TRBV9 and TRBJ1-2; the D gene is not confidently resolved. The specimen sequenced was naive CD4+ T cells from PBMCs. The cell subset or site label of this sample denotes: CD45RA+ positively selected. The DNA sequence reads TGTGCCAGCAGCGTAGCTGGTACCGCCTATGGCTACACCTTC. Its protein reads: CASSVAGTAYGYTF.